This T cell receptor (beta chain) stems from a study of radiotherapy plus CTLA-4 blockade in lung cancer. Generated by immunoSEQ multiplex PCR, the TCRdb table keeps only in-frame clones and is missing some. The sample has 90,000 to 100,000 clones, roughly four fifths seen once. The V end was cut by 8 bases, the J end by 10 bases, with 16 bases between. The germline V gene has CDR1 SGHDN and CDR2 FVKESK. This CDR3 comprises 12 residues. Whole-study results and caveats: TCR clones from tumors expanded in blood after radiotherapy plus ipilimumab.

Turning to this clone: Antigen: not known.

The chain uses TRBV14 and TRBJ2-3; D possibly corresponds to TRBD2 (5 bases). The receptor comes from a human donor with non-small cell lung cancer that progressed on radiotherapy plus ipilimumab. The specimen was peripheral blood, collected from a patient treated with radiotherapy plus ipilimumab. The DNA for the CDR3 is TGTGCCAGCTCTGGGGAGTGGTCCCCGCAGTATTTT. Its protein is CASSGEWSPQYF.